These T cell receptor beta chains were read from a single sample in a study of T cell responses to AZD1222 COVID-19 vaccine. TCRdb's table, derived via immunoSEQ multiplex PCR, lists solely in-frame clones and lacks some. The sample includes 150,000 to 180,000 clones, less than 95% of them seen just once. Source: peripheral blood, taken on day 0 of AZD1222 vaccination. The receptors derive from an adult in good health. Each CDR3 is given with its conserved first and last residue. Each record gives: CDR3 protein, CDR3 DNA, D gene, CDR3 length, clone size, J gene, V gene. D genes are given only for firm matches. The size field is filled for only some rows; it gives once, few, many or a size class.

CDR3aa: CASRTAHSNQPQHF; CDR3nt: TGTGCCAGTAGGACGGCGCATAGCAATCAGCCCCAGCATTTT; d_gene: NA; len: 14; abundance: NA; j_gene: TRBJ1-5; v_gene: TRBV19
CDR3aa: CASSPPIQGFGEQFF; CDR3nt: TGTGCCAGCAGCCCGCCGATCCAGGGGTTTGGGGAGCAGTTCTTC; d_gene: NA; len: 15; abundance: NA; j_gene: TRBJ2-1; v_gene: TRBV7-6
CDR3aa: CASSPDRGNSPLHF; CDR3nt: TGTGCCAGCTCGCCAGACAGGGGTAATTCACCCCTCCACTTT; d_gene: TRBD1; len: 14; abundance: NA; j_gene: TRBJ1-6; v_gene: TRBV18
CDR3aa: CASSIDPGTGADYTF; CDR3nt: TGTGCCAGTAGTATCGATCCCGGAACAGGGGCAGACTACACCTTC; d_gene: TRBD1; len: 15; abundance: NA; j_gene: TRBJ1-2; v_gene: TRBV19
CDR3aa: CAWTPGTMGETQYF; CDR3nt: TGTGCCTGGACCCCTGGGACGATGGGAGAGACCCAGTACTTC; d_gene: NA; len: 14; abundance: NA; j_gene: TRBJ2-5; v_gene: TRBV30
CDR3aa: CASSPDRVTGYTF; CDR3nt: TGTGCCAGCAGTCCGGACAGGGTAACTGGCTACACCTTC; d_gene: TRBD1; len: 13; abundance: NA; j_gene: TRBJ1-2; v_gene: TRBV6-2/TRBV6-3
CDR3aa: CASSQERDKADESYEQYF; CDR3nt: TGTGCCAGCAGCCAAGAACGAGATAAAGCAGACGAATCCTACGAGCAGTACTTC; d_gene: NA; len: 18; abundance: NA; j_gene: TRBJ2-7; v_gene: TRBV3-1/TRBV3-2
CDR3aa: CASSQVRDNEQFF; CDR3nt: TGTGCCAGCAGCCAAGTTCGTGACAATGAGCAGTTCTTC; d_gene: NA; len: 13; abundance: NA; j_gene: TRBJ2-1; v_gene: TRBV4-2
CDR3aa: CASSPDQGAYSPLHF; CDR3nt: TGTGCCAGCAGCCCGGATCAGGGTGCCTATTCACCCCTCCACTTT; d_gene: NA; len: 15; abundance: NA; j_gene: TRBJ1-6; v_gene: TRBV7-2
CDR3aa: CSVLQANTGELFF; CDR3nt: TGCAGCGTTCTACAAGCGAACACCGGGGAGCTGTTTTTT; d_gene: NA; len: 13; abundance: NA; j_gene: TRBJ2-2; v_gene: TRBV29-1
CDR3aa: CASSGWDYQPQHF; CDR3nt: TGTGCCAGCAGTGGCTGGGATTATCAGCCCCAGCATTTT; d_gene: NA; len: 13; abundance: NA; j_gene: TRBJ1-5; v_gene: TRBV25-1
CDR3aa: CASSQGLRGQGTKDYEQYF; CDR3nt: TGTGCCAGCAGCCAAGGTCTTAGGGGACAGGGGACAAAAGATTACGAGCAGTACTTC; d_gene: TRBD1; len: 19; abundance: NA; j_gene: TRBJ2-7; v_gene: TRBV4-2
CDR3aa: CASQGPSGNTIYF; CDR3nt: TGTGCCAGCCAGGGCCCCTCTGGAAACACCATATATTTT; d_gene: NA; len: 13; abundance: NA; j_gene: TRBJ1-3; v_gene: TRBV19
CDR3aa: CASSRTAYNEQFF; CDR3nt: TGTGCCAGCAGCCGGACAGCCTACAATGAGCAGTTCTTC; d_gene: NA; len: 13; abundance: NA; j_gene: TRBJ2-1; v_gene: TRBV7-9
CDR3aa: CASSADRVYQPQHF; CDR3nt: TGTGCCAGCAGTGCGGACAGGGTTTATCAGCCCCAGCATTTT; d_gene: TRBD1; len: 14; abundance: NA; j_gene: TRBJ1-5; v_gene: TRBV9
CDR3aa: CASSPPTSGSKNIQYF; CDR3nt: TGCGCCAGCAGCCCCCCGACTAGCGGGAGCAAAAACATTCAGTACTTC; d_gene: TRBD2; len: 16; abundance: NA; j_gene: TRBJ2-4; v_gene: TRBV4-1
CDR3aa: CASSVRPGVTEAFF; CDR3nt: TGTGCCAGCAGCGTACGCCCCGGGGTCACTGAAGCTTTCTTT; d_gene: NA; len: 14; abundance: few; j_gene: TRBJ1-1; v_gene: TRBV9